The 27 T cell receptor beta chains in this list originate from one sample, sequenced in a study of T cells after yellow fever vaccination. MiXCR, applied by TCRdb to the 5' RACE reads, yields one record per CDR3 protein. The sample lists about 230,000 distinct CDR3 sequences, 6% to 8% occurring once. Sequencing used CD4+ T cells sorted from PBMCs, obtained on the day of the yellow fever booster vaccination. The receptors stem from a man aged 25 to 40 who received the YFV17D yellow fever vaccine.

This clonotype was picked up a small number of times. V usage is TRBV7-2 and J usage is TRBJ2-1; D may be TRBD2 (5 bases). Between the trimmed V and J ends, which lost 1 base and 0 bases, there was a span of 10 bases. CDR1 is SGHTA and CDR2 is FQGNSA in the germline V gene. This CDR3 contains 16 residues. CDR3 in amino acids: CASSLGSVSSYNEQFF. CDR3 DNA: TGTGCCAGCAGCTTAGGTAGCGTAAGCTCCTACAATGAGCAGTTCTTC.

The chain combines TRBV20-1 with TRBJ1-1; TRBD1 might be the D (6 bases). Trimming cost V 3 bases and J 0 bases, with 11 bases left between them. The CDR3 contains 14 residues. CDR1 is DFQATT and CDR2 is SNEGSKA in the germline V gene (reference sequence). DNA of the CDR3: TGCAGTGCTAGGCTCAGGGGTCTGAACACTGAAGCTTTCTTT. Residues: CSARLRGLNTEAFF.

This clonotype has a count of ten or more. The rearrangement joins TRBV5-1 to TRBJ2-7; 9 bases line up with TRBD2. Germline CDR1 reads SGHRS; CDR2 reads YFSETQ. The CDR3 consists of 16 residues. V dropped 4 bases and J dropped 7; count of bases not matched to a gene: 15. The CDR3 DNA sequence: TGCGCCAGCAGCCTCAATGTGGCTAGCGGGGCGGGAGAGCAGTACTTC. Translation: CASSLNVASGAGEQYF.

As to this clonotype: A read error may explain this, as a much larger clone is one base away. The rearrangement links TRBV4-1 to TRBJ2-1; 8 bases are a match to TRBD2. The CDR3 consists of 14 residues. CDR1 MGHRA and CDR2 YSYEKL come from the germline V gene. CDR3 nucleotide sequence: TGCGCCCGCAGCCAAGCGGGAGCCTACAATGAGCAGTTCTTC. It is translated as CARSQAGAYNEQFF.

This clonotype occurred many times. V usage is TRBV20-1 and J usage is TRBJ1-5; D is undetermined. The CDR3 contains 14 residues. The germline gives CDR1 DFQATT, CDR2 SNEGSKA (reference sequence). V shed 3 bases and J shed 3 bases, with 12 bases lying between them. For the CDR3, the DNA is TGCAGTGCTAGGGAGGTGGGCAACAATCAGCCCCAGCATTTT. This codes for CSAREVGNNQPQHF.

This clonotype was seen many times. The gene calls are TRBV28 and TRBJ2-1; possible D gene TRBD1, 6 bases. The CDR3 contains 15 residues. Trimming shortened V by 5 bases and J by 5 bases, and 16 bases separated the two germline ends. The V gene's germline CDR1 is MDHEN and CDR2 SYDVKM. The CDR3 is CASSPPRTVNNEQFF. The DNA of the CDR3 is TGTGCCAGCAGTCCCCCACGGACAGTCAACAATGAGCAGTTCTTC.

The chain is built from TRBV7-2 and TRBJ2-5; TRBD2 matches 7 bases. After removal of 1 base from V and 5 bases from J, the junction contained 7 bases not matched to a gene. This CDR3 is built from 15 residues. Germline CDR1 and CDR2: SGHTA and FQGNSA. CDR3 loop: CASSLVLAVGETQYF. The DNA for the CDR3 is TGTGCCAGCAGCTTAGTTCTAGCGGTCGGGGAGACCCAGTACTTC.

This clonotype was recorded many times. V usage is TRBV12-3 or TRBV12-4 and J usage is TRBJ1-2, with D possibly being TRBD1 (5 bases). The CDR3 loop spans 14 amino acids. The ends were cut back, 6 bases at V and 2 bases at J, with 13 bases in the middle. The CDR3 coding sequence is TGTGCCAGCAGACGGGACTACCTGAACTATGGCTACACCTTC. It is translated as CASRRDYLNYGYTF.

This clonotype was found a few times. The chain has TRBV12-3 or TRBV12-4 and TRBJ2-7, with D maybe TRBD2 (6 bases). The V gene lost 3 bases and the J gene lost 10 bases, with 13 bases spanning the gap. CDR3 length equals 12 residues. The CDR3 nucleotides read TGTGCCAGCAGTTTGAACCGGGACTTTCAGTACTTC. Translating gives CASSLNRDFQYF.

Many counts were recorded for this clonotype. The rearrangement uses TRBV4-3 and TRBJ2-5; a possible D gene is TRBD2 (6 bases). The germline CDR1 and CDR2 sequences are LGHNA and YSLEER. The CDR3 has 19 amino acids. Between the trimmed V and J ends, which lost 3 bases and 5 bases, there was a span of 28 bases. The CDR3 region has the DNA TGCGCCAGCAGCCAGTTACTGCTTGGAGGGAGCGGAGGGTTGGAGACCCAGTACTTC. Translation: CASSQLLLGGSGGLETQYF.

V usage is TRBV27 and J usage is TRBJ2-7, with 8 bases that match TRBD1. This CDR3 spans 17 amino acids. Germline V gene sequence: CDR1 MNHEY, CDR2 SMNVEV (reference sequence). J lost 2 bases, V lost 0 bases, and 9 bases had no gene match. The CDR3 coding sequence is TGTGCCAGCAGTTTATCCCCACTTACGACAGGGGCCTACGAGCAGTACTTC. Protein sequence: CASSLSPLTTGAYEQYF.

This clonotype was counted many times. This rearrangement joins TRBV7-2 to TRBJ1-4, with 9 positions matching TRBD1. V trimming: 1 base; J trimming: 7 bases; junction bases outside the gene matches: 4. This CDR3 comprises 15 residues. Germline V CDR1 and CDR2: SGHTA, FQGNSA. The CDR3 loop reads CASSLGGQGFEKLFF. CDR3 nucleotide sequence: TGTGCCAGCAGCTTAGGGGGACAGGGTTTTGAAAAACTGTTTTTT.

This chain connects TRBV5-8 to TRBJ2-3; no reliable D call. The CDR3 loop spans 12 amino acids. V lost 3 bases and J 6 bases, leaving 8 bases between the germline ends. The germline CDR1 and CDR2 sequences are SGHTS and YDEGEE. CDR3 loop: CASSYSRDTQYF. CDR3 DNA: TGTGCCAGCAGCTACTCAAGGGATACGCAGTATTTT.

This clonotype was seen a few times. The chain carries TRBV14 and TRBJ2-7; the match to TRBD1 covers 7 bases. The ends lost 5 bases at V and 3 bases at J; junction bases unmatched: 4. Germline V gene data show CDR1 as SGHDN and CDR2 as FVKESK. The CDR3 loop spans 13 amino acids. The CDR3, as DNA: TGTGCCAGCAGCTGGGACAGTGACTACGAGCAGTACTTC. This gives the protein CASSWDSDYEQYF.

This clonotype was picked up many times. CDR3 residues: CASSSSGGRGYEQYF. The CDR3 bases are TGTGCCAGCAGTTCCTCCGGGGGGAGGGGATACGAGCAGTACTTC. The chain is built from TRBV6-5 and TRBJ2-7, with 7 bases lining up with TRBD2. CDR1 MNHEY and CDR2 SVGAGI come from the germline V gene. The J segment lost 4 bases and the V segment lost 4 bases, leaving 10 bases of the junction unmatched. The CDR3 has 15 residues.

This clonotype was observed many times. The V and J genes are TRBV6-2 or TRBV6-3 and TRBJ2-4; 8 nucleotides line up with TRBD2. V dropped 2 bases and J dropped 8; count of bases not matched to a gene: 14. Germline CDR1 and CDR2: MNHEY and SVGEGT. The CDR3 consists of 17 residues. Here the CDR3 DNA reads TGTGCCAGCAGTTACCGAAGCGGGAGCGGACCTAGGGACATTCAGTACTTC. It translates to CASSYRSGSGPRDIQYF.

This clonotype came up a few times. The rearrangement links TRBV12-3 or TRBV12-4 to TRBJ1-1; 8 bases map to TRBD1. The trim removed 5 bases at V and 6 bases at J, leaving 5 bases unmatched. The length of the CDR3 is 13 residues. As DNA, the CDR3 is TGTGCCAGCAGTAAACAGGGGGACGCTGAAGCTTTCTTT. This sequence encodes CASSKQGDAEAFF.

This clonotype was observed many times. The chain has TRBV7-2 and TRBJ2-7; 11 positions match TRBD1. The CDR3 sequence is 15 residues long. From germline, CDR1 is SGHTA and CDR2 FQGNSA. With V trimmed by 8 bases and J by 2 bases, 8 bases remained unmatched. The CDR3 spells CASGKPGQGAYEQYF. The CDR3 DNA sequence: TGTGCCAGCGGCAAACCGGGACAGGGGGCCTACGAGCAGTACTTC.

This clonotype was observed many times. CDR3 coding DNA: TGTGCCAGCAGACAGACTAGCGGGCTCGGGGGGAATTACGAGCAGTACTTC. It encodes CASRQTSGLGGNYEQYF. This chain joins TRBV6-5 and TRBJ2-7, with TRBD2 identical over 10 bases. V lost 6 bases, J lost 4 bases, and 15 bases stayed unmatched. The CDR3 extends over 17 amino acids. The germline V gene has CDR1 MNHEY and CDR2 SVGAGI.

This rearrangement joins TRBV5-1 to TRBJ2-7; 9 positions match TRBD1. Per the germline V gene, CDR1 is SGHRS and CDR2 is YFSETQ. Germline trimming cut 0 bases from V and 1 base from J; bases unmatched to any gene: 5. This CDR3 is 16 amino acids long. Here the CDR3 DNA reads TGCGCCAGCAGCTTGGAACCCGGGACAGGGTCCTACGAGCAGTACTTC. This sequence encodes CASSLEPGTGSYEQYF.

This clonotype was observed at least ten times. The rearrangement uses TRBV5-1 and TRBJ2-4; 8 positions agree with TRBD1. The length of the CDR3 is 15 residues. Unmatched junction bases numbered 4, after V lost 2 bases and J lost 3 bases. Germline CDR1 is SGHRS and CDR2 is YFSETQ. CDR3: CASSFTGGIKNIQYF. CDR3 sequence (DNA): TGCGCCAGCAGCTTCACAGGGGGAATCAAAAACATTCAGTACTTC.

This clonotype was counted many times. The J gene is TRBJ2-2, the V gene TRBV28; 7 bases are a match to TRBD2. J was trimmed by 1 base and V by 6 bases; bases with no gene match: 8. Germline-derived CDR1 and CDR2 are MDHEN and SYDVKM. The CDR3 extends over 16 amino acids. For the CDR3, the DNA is TGTGCCAGCAGAATGGGCCTAGCGGAGAACACCGGGGAGCTGTTTTTT. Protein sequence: CASRMGLAENTGELFF.

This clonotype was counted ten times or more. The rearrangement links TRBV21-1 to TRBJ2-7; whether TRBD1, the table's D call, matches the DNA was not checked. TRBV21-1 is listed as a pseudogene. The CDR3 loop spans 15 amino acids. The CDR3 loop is CASSKFSWDTLEQYF. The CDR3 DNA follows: TGTGCCAGCAGCAAATTTTCTTGGGACACCCTCGAGCAGTACTTC.

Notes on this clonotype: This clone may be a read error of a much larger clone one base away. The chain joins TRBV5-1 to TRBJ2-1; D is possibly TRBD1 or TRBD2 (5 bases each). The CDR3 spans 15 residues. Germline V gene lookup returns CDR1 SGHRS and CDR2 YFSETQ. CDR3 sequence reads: CTSRADGISYNEQFF. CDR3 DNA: TGCACCAGCAGGGCGGACGGGATCTCCTACAATGAGCAGTTCTTC.

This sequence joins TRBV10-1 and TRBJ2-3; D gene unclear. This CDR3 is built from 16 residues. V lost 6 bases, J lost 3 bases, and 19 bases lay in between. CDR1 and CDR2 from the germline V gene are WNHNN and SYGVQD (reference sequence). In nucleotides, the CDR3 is TGCGCCAGCAGAACCCTATGGCAGCCTTTGACAGATACGCAGTATTTT. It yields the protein CASRTLWQPLTDTQYF.

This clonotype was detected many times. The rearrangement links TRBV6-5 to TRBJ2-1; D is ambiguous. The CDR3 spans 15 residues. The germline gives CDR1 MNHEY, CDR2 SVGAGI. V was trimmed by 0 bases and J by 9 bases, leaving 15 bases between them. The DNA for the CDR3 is TGTGCCAGCAGTTACTCGCTGCGGTCGCCCGCTGAGCAGTTCTTC. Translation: CASSYSLRSPAEQFF.

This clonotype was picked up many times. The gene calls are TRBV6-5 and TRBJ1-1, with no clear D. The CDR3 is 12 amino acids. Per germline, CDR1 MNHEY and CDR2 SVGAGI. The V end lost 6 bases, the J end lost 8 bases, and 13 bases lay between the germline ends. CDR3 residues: CASSRLDQEAFF. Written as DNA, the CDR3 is TGTGCCAGCAGCAGGCTCGACCAGGAAGCTTTCTTT.